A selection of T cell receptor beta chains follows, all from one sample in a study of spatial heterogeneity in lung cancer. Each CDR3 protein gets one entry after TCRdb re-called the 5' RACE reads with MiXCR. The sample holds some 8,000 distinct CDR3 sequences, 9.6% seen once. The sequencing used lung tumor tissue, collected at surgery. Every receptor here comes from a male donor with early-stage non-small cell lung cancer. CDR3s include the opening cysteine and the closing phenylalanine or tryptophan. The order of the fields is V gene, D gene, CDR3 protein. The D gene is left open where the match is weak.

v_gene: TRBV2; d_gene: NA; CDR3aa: CASSLTGNEKLFF
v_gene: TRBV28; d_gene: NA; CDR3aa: CASRMRPGVAGSYNSPLHF
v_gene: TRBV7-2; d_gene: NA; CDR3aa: CASSAGYRGIQYF
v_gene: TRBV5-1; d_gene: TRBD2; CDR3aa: CASSSPPSGEQFF
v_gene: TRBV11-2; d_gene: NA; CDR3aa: CASSLWRRDTEAFF
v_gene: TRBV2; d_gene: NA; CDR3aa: CASSDNSAMNTEAFF
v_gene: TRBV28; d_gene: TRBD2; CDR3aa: CASREFNLAGGLAKNIQYF
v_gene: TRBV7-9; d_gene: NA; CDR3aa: CASSLRGAHTDTQYF
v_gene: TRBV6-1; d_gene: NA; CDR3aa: CASSEALGDTQYF
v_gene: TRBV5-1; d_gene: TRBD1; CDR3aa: CASSLPGTAATDTQYF
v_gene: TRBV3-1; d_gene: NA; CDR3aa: CASSQESLASNEQFF
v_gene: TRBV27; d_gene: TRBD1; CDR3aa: CASSLVWGQGDEKLFF
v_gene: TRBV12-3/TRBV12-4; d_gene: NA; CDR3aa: CASLDRGPNTGELFF
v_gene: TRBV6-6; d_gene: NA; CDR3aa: CASSDRSGTYNEQFF
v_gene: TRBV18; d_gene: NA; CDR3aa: CASSPVGRSYNEQFF
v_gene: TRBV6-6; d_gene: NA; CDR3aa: CASSSLGEQFF
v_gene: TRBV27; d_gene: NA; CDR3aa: CASSFIITGELFF
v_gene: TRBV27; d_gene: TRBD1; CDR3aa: CASSLGGGGEKLFF
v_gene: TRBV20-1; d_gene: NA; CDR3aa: CSAEAGPRTDTQYF
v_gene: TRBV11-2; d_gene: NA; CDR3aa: CASSDYRSSYNSPLHF
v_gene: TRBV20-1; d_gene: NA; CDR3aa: CSARDWNGPLLYF
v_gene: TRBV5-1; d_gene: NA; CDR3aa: CASSLGATNEKLFF
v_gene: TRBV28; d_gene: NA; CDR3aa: CASIERGATNEKLFF
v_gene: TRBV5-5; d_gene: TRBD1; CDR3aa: CASSTPGQAYGYTF
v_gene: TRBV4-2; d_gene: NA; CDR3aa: CASSQEAGFTNSPLHF
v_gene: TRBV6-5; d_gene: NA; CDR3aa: CASSGTRANGYTF
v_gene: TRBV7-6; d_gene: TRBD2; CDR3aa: CASSPGLAGGKEQFF
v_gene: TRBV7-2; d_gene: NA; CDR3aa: CASSSAQETQYF
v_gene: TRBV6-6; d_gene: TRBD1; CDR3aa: CASSYSRDREKTQYF
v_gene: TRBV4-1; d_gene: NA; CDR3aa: CASSQDRGLYYGYTF
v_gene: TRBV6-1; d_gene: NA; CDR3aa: CASTPDSSYNSPLHF
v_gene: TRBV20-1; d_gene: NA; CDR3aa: CSARDGTSAYEQYF
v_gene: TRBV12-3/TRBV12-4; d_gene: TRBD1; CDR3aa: CASSLGDRELETQYF
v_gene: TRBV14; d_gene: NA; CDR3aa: CASSQGGYNEQFF
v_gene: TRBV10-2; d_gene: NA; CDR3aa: CASSESRGRHIQYF
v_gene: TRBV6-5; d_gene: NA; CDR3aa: CASSPGQPDTQYF
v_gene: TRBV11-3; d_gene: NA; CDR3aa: CASSLGFTREQFF
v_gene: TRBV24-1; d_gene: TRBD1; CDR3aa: CATSGPGQGANTGELFF
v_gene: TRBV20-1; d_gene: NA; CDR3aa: CSASLMTVDKNIQYF
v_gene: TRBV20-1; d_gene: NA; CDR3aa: CSARGAPYNEQFF
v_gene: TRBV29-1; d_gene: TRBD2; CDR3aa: CSVRTSGEQFF
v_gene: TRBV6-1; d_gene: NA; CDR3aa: CASSENRAGANVLTF
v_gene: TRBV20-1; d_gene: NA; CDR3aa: CSARLISGKPYNEQFF
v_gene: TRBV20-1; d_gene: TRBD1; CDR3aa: CSARARDRVDGGYTF
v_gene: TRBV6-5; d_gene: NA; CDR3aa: CASRVGLYYGYTF
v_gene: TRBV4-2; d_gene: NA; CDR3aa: CASSFPSPYEQYF
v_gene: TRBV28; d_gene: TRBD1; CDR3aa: CASSSPGTGTEAFF
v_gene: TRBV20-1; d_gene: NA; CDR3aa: CSARTGASSNSPLHF
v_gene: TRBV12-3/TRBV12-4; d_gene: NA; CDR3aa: CASSPDWQAQHF
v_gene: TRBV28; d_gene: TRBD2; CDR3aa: CASRPFLTSGKYQETQYF
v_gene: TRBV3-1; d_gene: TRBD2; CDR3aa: CASSQTSGGRETQYF